This T cell receptor beta chain was captured in a study of blood T cell repertoires in COVID-19 (dated by TCRdb to the early 2020s). Context from the whole study: The collaborator samples originated in the United States, Italy and Spain and spanned the acute and convalescent phases of COVID-19. The prospective study material was composed of cDNA or gDNA derived from T cells, B-cell-depleted T cells, or PBMCs. Samples were obtained from the ongoing ImmuneRACE study (first 160 participants) and from 1,000 to 1,500 subjects provided by 6 global collaborators. The dataset comprised deeply sampled blood TCRbeta repertoires from subjects exposed to, actively infected with, or recovered from COVID-19. The repertoires were made available in a free public database intended to serve as a resource for research on the immune response to SARS-CoV-2. A de-identified subject ID, COVID-19 status, age in years and sex were almost always included in the sample metadata. HLA class I and class II types, where available, came from metadata supplied by the sample provider rather than from assay-based typing. Overall study outcomes, separate from this receptor: The quantity of clinical and demographic metadata differed by source and by participant and was supplied without curation.

V loses 0 bases of germline sequence and J loses 4 bases, and the interval between the two ends is 4 bases. Reading the germline V gene gives CDR1 SGHDT and CDR2 YYEEEE. From its cysteine to its phenylalanine, the CDR3 spans 12 amino acids. The DNA shown is the 36-base CDR3, in frame from base 1. Turning to this clone: It lacks a known antigen. Base qualities are not at hand, and no much larger clone is one base apart. The sample carries other DNA sequences with the same CDR3.

TCRbeta CDR3 regions were amplified from genomic DNA using the immunoSEQ Assay, a bias-controlled multiplex PCR. The authors' pipeline ran thus. Within the assay, amplification of reference gene primers was used to estimate how many nucleated cells each sample contained. To quantify the absolute abundance of each unique TCRbeta CDR3 rearrangement, sequence reads were collapsed and filtered. For each sample, productive Simpson clonality was calculated by taking the square root of Simpson's diversity index across productive rearrangements. Imported from immuneACCESS, the table was reduced by TCRdb to in-frame sequences with V and J called. These copies leave out some clones; in studies compared against another copy, an unresolved V gene accounts for under half, and the cause of the remainder is not known. V, J and clone size were drawn from that table, and D and trimming were deduced from the DNA. The sample table contains about 200,000 clones; only one count was recorded for around 80% of them. The ten largest clones represent 5.5% to 8.5% of the sample.

Whole blood was collected in K2EDTA tubes by collaborating institutions according to the institutions' own protocols. For TCRbeta analysis, collaborators shipped samples as frozen whole blood, isolated PBMCs, or DNA extracted from either of those sample types. This receptor was taken from a man in his sixties with acute or convalescent COVID-19. The chain joins TRBV5-6 to TRBJ1-1; there is no confident call for the D gene. The sample consisted of peripheral blood. The DNA sequence follows: TGTGCCAGCAGCTTGGATCGCACTGAAGCTTTCTTT. This encodes CASSLDRTEAFF.